Listed below are T cell receptor beta chains from one sample, sequenced in a study of Ad26.COV2.S vaccination and SARS-CoV-2 variants. Sequencing used immunoSEQ multiplex PCR; TCRdb keeps in-frame clones, though not all of them. The sample includes more than 300,000 clones, 88% of them seen just once. The input for sequencing was peripheral blood, taken in a trial of Ad26.COV2.S vaccine versus placebo. The receptors shown here come from a person between 18 and 65 years old who received the Ad26.COV2.S COVID-19 vaccine or a placebo. CDR3s include the opening cysteine and the closing phenylalanine or tryptophan. The D gene is left open where the match is weak. For some rows the clone size is stated as once, few or many, or as a class when expanded; others skip it.

cdr3_length,d_call,clone_size,v_call,j_call,cdr3_aa,cdr3_nt
16,NA,NA,TRBV4-3,TRBJ1-3,CASSQDYTYSGNTIYF,TGCGCCAGCAGCCAAGATTACACCTACTCTGGAAACACCATATATTTT
15,NA,NA,TRBV15,TRBJ1-2,CATSRDTGRFYGYTF,TGTGCCACCAGCAGAGATACCGGACGGTTCTATGGCTACACCTTC
13,NA,NA,TRBV10-3,TRBJ2-3,CALSLNGDDTQYF,TGTGCCCTCTCCCTCAACGGGGACGATACGCAGTATTTT
14,NA,few,TRBV28,TRBJ2-7,CASSLILRGYEQYF,TGTGCCAGCAGTTTAATCCTTCGTGGCTACGAGCAGTACTTC
16,NA,medium-sized,TRBV4-3,TRBJ2-3,CASSQDLAEGGDTQYF,TGCGCCAGCAGCCAAGATTTAGCGGAAGGGGGGGATACGCAGTATTTT
14,TRBD1,few,TRBV4-2,TRBJ1-2,CASSQAGGSYGYTF,TGTGCCAGCTCCCAGGCAGGGGGTAGCTATGGCTACACCTTC
15,NA,NA,TRBV28,TRBJ1-2,CASSLSGQNLYGYTF,TGTGCCAGCAGTTTATCCGGACAGAACCTCTATGGCTACACCTTC
14,TRBD1,NA,TRBV27,TRBJ2-7,CASSYGTGVYEQYF,TGTGCCAGCAGTTACGGGACAGGGGTCTACGAGCAGTACTTC
16,TRBD2,NA,TRBV15,TRBJ2-1,CATRGGSADSYNEQFF,TGTGCCACCAGGGGGGGGTCGGCGGACTCCTACAATGAGCAGTTCTTC
18,NA,NA,TRBV21-1,TRBJ2-3,CAISVGSGGNSSTDTQYF,TGTGCCATATCAGTAGGGAGCGGAGGCAACTCTAGCACAGATACGCAGTATTTT
16,TRBD1,NA,TRBV7-8,TRBJ2-5,CASSLHKGQSEETQYF,TGTGCCAGCAGCTTACATAAGGGACAGTCAGAAGAGACCCAGTACTTC
15,TRBD2,NA,TRBV6-4,TRBJ2-7,CASSVGLAGSYEQYF,TGTGCCAGCAGTGTGGGACTAGCGGGCTCCTACGAGCAGTACTTC
14,NA,NA,TRBV6-2/TRBV6-3,TRBJ2-5,CASSYRVTRETQYF,TGTGCCAGCAGTTACCGTGTAACTAGGGAGACCCAGTACTTC
15,NA,once,TRBV11-2,TRBJ2-5,CASSLALAGRETQYF,TGTGCCAGCAGCTTAGCCTTGGCCGGGAGAGAGACCCAGTACTTC
13,NA,NA,TRBV30,TRBJ1-2,CAWKVYGNYGYTF,TGTGCCTGGAAGGTGTACGGAAACTATGGCTACACCTTC
13,NA,once,TRBV29-1,TRBJ2-2,CSGRAGSIGELFF,TGCAGCGGTAGGGCGGGGAGTATCGGGGAGCTGTTTTTT
15,NA,NA,TRBV9,TRBJ1-3,CASGRGWGSGNTIYF,TGTGCCAGCGGGAGGGGTTGGGGAAGTGGAAACACCATATATTTT
17,NA,NA,TRBV7-8,TRBJ1-5,CASSFSFGENSNQPQHF,TGTGCCAGCAGCTTTTCGTTCGGTGAGAACAGCAATCAGCCCCAGCATTTT
14,TRBD1,once,TRBV19,TRBJ1-5,CASKEQGAYQPQHF,TGTGCCAGTAAGGAACAGGGGGCTTATCAGCCCCAGCATTTT
13,NA,NA,TRBV30,TRBJ2-5,CAWSVGGLETQYF,TGTGCCTGGAGTGTTGGTGGACTAGAGACCCAGTACTTC
14,NA,NA,TRBV19,TRBJ1-4,CASSIDLSAAEEVF,TGTGCCAGTAGTATAGATCTATCGGCCGCCGAGGAGGTTTTT
18,TRBD1,NA,TRBV7-9,TRBJ1-1,CASSPEKWFQGANTEAFF,TGTGCCAGCAGCCCCGAGAAGTGGTTCCAGGGGGCGAACACTGAAGCTTTCTTT
13,NA,NA,TRBV5-4,TRBJ1-1,CASSLAGKQEAFF,TGTGCCAGCAGCTTGGCAGGGAAACAAGAAGCTTTCTTT
18,NA,once,TRBV18,TRBJ1-1,CASSAWGGRSRMDTEAFF,TGTGCCAGCTCCGCTTGGGGTGGGAGGTCTAGAATGGACACTGAAGCTTTCTTT
11,TRBD2,NA,TRBV20-1,TRBJ2-5,CSQRDGETQYF,TGCAGCCAGCGGGACGGAGAGACCCAGTACTTC
16,NA,NA,TRBV7-2,TRBJ1-2,CASSLRNKATGYGYTF,TGTGCCAGCAGCCTAAGAAACAAGGCCACGGGGTATGGCTACACCTTC
13,TRBD1,NA,TRBV27,TRBJ2-1,CASSLSRTGWQFF,TGTGCCAGCAGTTTATCTAGGACAGGGTGGCAGTTCTTC
13,NA,NA,TRBV2,TRBJ1-1,CASSEAHGGEAFF,TGTGCCAGCAGTGAAGCGCATGGGGGTGAAGCTTTCTTT
15,NA,NA,TRBV4-2,TRBJ2-7,CASSQEKRQDYEQYF,TGTGCCAGCAGCCAAGAAAAGCGCCAAGACTACGAGCAGTACTTC
14,TRBD1,NA,TRBV2,TRBJ2-2,CASRGQPNTGELFF,TGTGCCAGCAGGGGACAGCCGAACACCGGGGAGCTGTTTTTT
15,TRBD1,NA,TRBV11-2,TRBJ2-7,CASRATGTGNYEQYF,TGTGCCAGCAGAGCAACCGGGACAGGAAACTACGAGCAGTACTTC
13,NA,NA,TRBV27,TRBJ1-2,CASSHRDLGGYTF,TGTGCCAGCAGTCATAGGGACCTGGGAGGCTACACCTTC
13,NA,NA,TRBV4-3,TRBJ2-2,CASSQRVPGELFF,TGCGCCAGCAGCCAAAGAGTACCCGGGGAGCTGTTTTTT
15,TRBD1,NA,TRBV27,TRBJ1-2,CASRLNRDRAYGYTF,TGTGCCAGCAGATTAAACCGGGACAGGGCTTATGGCTACACCTTC
14,TRBD1,once,TRBV5-1,TRBJ1-1,CASSLGQTGTEAFF,TGCGCCAGCAGCTTGGGTCAGACAGGGACTGAAGCTTTCTTT
16,TRBD1,once,TRBV28,TRBJ2-1,CASKNPGQGAYNEQFF,TGTGCCAGCAAAAATCCGGGACAGGGGGCTTACAATGAGCAGTTCTTC
13,NA,NA,TRBV30,TRBJ1-1,CACRGGPNTEAFF,TGTGCCTGCCGTGGGGGGCCGAACACTGAAGCTTTCTTT
13,TRBD1,NA,TRBV27,TRBJ1-2,CASSLTGGYGYTF,TGTGCCAGCAGTTTAACAGGGGGCTATGGCTACACCTTC
13,TRBD2,NA,TRBV6-5,TRBJ2-2,CASGGTSAGELFF,TGTGCCAGCGGGGGGACTAGCGCCGGGGAGCTGTTTTTT
16,NA,NA,TRBV12-5,TRBJ2-2,CASGLVLAAGTGELFF,TGTGCTAGTGGTTTGGTATTGGCAGCCGGCACCGGGGAGCTGTTTTTT
14,NA,NA,TRBV28,TRBJ1-3,CASRTRVTGNTIYF,TGTGCCAGCAGGACGAGGGTTACGGGAAACACCATATATTTT
16,NA,NA,TRBV7-9,TRBJ1-3,CASSPREQGSGNTIYF,TGTGCCAGCAGCCCTCGAGAACAGGGCTCTGGAAACACCATATATTTT